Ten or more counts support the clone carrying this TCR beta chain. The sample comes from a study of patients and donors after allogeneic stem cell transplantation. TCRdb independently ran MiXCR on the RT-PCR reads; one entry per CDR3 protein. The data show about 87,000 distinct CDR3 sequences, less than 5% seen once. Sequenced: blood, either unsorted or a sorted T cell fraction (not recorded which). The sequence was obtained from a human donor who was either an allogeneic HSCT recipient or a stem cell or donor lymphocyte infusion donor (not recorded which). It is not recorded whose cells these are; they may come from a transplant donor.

CDR3: CSASGRGDYNEQFF. In nucleotides, the CDR3 is TGCAGTGCTAGCGGGAGGGGGGATTACAATGAGCAGTTCTTC. This chain joins TRBV20-1 and TRBJ2-1, with 8 bases that match TRBD2. The CDR3 contains 14 residues. With V trimmed by 3 bases and J by 4 bases, 5 bases remained unmatched. Germline-derived CDR1 and CDR2 are DFQATT and SNEGSKA (reference sequence).